These T cell receptor beta chains were read from a single sample in a study of coeliac disease. Profiled with immunoSEQ multiplex PCR; TCRdb holds only in-frame clones, not every one. The sample has several thousand clones, more than 60% seen once. The sequenced material came from lamina propria lymphocytes from the gut. The receptors derive from a woman aged 60-75 years with active celiac disease. Each CDR3 is given with its conserved first and last residue. The order of the fields is D gene, J gene, V gene, clone size, CDR3 protein, CDR3 DNA. A D gene is named only where the DNA matches it firmly. Part of the rows lack a size; the others show once, few, many or a class for expanded clones.

. TRBJ2-3 TRBV6-6 . CASSSPMVVTDTQYF TGTGCCAGCAGTTCCCCCATGGTAGTTACAGATACGCAGTATTTT
. TRBJ2-7 TRBV19 few CATQRGGLGEQYF TGTGCCACCCAAAGGGGGGGGCTCGGTGAGCAGTACTTC
TRBD1 TRBJ1-5 TRBV7-2 . CASSRVSGGPYSNQPQHF TGTGCCAGCAGCAGAGTCTCAGGGGGGCCGTATAGCAATCAGCCCCAGCATTTT
TRBD1 TRBJ1-2 TRBV27 . CASSFTLRTGGNGYTF TGTGCCAGCAGCTTTACCCTCAGGACAGGGGGCAATGGCTACACCTTC
TRBD2 TRBJ2-6 TRBV5-4 . CASSGRLASGANVLTF TGTGCCAGCAGCGGCCGACTAGCCTCTGGGGCCAACGTCCTGACTTTC
TRBD2 TRBJ2-3 TRBV5-8 . CASSLRLAGITDTQYF TGTGCCAGCAGCTTGCGCCTAGCGGGGATCACAGATACGCAGTATTTT
. TRBJ2-2 TRBV6-5 large CASSSVSGTNTGELFF TGTGCCAGCAGTTCTGTCTCAGGGACGAACACCGGGGAGCTGTTTTTT
. TRBJ1-1 TRBV29-1 . CSVAKDGTYTEAFF TGCAGCGTTGCAAAGGACGGGACTTACACTGAAGCTTTCTTT
TRBD1 TRBJ1-6 TRBV6-5 . CASSQGVGSPLHF TGTGCCAGCAGTCAGGGGGTTGGATCACCCCTCCACTTT
TRBD2 TRBJ2-5 TRBV4-3 . CASSQVRLGLAGGPRETQYF TGCGCCAGCAGCCAAGTGAGGCTTGGACTAGCGGGGGGGCCGCGAGAGACCCAGTACTTC
. TRBJ1-2 TRBV21-1 . CASSKWGDSNYGYTF TGTGCCAGCAGCAAATGGGGTGACAGCAACTATGGCTACACCTTC
TRBD1 TRBJ1-1 TRBV9 . CASSVETGGGHAFF TGTGCCAGCAGCGTTGAAACAGGGGGCGGTCATGCTTTCTTT
. TRBJ2-7 TRBV6-1 few CASSGLPGASYEQYF TGTGCCAGCAGTGGTCTTCCGGGAGCCTCCTACGAGCAGTACTTC
TRBD1 TRBJ1-5 TRBV7-2 few CASSSHRGQGNQPQHF TGTGCCAGCAGCTCCCACAGGGGGCAGGGCAATCAGCCCCAGCATTTT
TRBD2 TRBJ2-7 TRBV7-2 . CASSPPGGGVSSYEQYF TGTGCCAGCAGCCCTCCGGGCGGGGGGGTTAGCTCCTACGAGCAGTACTTC
TRBD1 TRBJ1-5 TRBV7-9 . CASSDGQGAWVSNQPQHF TGTGCCAGCAGCGACGGACAGGGGGCCTGGGTTAGCAATCAGCCCCAGCATTTT
TRBD2 TRBJ2-3 TRBV27 . CASSLRTSGGNTDTQYF TGTGCCAGCAGTTTAAGGACTAGCGGGGGGAACACAGATACGCAGTATTTT
TRBD1 TRBJ2-1 TRBV7-8 few CASSWDSRNEQFF TGTGCCAGCAGCTGGGACAGTCGGAATGAGCAGTTCTTC
TRBD1 TRBJ1-1 TRBV7-9 . CASRRGQGVAFF TGTGCCAGCAGACGAGGACAGGGCGTAGCTTTCTTT
. TRBJ2-1 TRBV12-5 . CASGFSVPEKVASSYNEQFF TGTGCTAGTGGTTTTTCTGTCCCAGAGAAAGTAGCGAGCTCCTACAATGAGCAGTTCTTC
. TRBJ1-6 TRBV19 . CASSIVEGSPLHF TGTGCCAGTAGTATAGTGGAGGGTTCACCCCTCCACTTT
. TRBJ2-2 TRBV7-9 few CASSLETGELFF TGTGCCAGCAGCTTAGAAACAGGGGAGCTGTTTTTT
. TRBJ2-5 TRBV2 few CASSYSPGNTAETQYF TGTGCCAGCAGTTACAGCCCCGGGAACACAGCGGAGACCCAGTACTTC
. TRBJ2-7 TRBV30 once CAWSGQVRAYEQYF TGTGCCTGGAGTGGCCAAGTTCGGGCCTACGAGCAGTACTTC
TRBD2 TRBJ2-4 TRBV15 . CATSPGTRKNIQYF TGTGCCACCAGCCCCGGGACTAGGAAAAACATTCAGTACTTC
. TRBJ2-1 TRBV7-3 few CASSLSGDFYNEQFF TGTGCCAGCAGCTTAAGTGGAGACTTTTACAATGAGCAGTTCTTC
. TRBJ2-7 TRBV11-2 . CASSLEQGSSYEQYF TGTGCCAGCAGCTTAGAGCAGGGGAGCTCCTACGAGCAGTACTTC
TRBD2 TRBJ2-1 TRBV7-8 . CASSVERGGAYNEQFF TGTGCCAGCAGCGTAGAGCGGGGGGGCGCCTACAATGAGCAGTTCTTC
TRBD1 TRBJ2-5 TRBV10-3 once CAIGGQGIQETQYF TGTGCCATCGGGGGACAGGGAATCCAAGAGACCCAGTACTTC
TRBD2 TRBJ2-7 TRBV30 . CAWGAGRYEQYF TGTGCCTGGGGAGCGGGGCGATACGAGCAGTACTTC
TRBD2 TRBJ2-1 TRBV7-3 . CASSASPRGGTYNEQFF TGTGCCAGCAGCGCTTCTCCTCGCGGGGGGACCTACAATGAGCAGTTCTTC
. TRBJ2-5 TRBV7-2 . CASSLGQGRGETQYF TGTGCCAGCAGCTTAGGGCAGGGGCGGGGGGAGACCCAGTACTTC